A selection of T cell receptor beta chains follows, all from one sample in a study of identical twins. From the 5' RACE reads, TCRdb called clonotypes with MiXCR, one entry per CDR3 protein. The sample shows some 230,000 distinct CDR3 sequences, about 6.7% of them seen only once. These same records also appear under a second study, on T cells expressing NK-cell markers.

Sequencing used CD8+ T cells sorted from blood. These receptors were collected from a woman younger than 35 in good health. CDR3s include the opening cysteine and the closing phenylalanine or tryptophan. The D gene is left open where the match is weak. Clone size is given for some rows only: seen once, a few or many times, or a class if the clone is expanded.

CDR3 length: 12
clone size: few
J gene: TRBJ2-3
V gene: TRBV24-1
D gene: -
CDR3 DNA: TGTGCCACCAGCCCTACGAGGGGTACGCAGTATTTT
CDR3 protein: CATSPTRGTQYF

CDR3 length: 17
clone size: few
J gene: TRBJ2-3
V gene: TRBV11-2
D gene: TRBD2
CDR3 DNA: TGTGCCAGCACCAATCCTCGGGGACTAGCGGGAGCTATATCGCAGTATTTT
CDR3 protein: CASTNPRGLAGAISQYF

CDR3 length: 15
clone size: many
J gene: TRBJ2-2
V gene: TRBV5-1
D gene: -
CDR3 DNA: TGCGCCAGCAGCTTAAAACAGGGTTCCACCGGGGAGCTGTTTTTT
CDR3 protein: CASSLKQGSTGELFF

CDR3 length: 16
clone size: many
J gene: TRBJ2-1
V gene: TRBV29-1
D gene: TRBD2
CDR3 DNA: TGCAGCAGCATGGGGGAGACTAGCGGGAGTATCAATGAGCAGTTCTTC
CDR3 protein: CSSMGETSGSINEQFF

CDR3 length: 16
clone size: many
J gene: TRBJ1-5
V gene: TRBV12-3/TRBV12-4
D gene: -
CDR3 DNA: TGTGCCAGCAGTTTAAGATGGGGCGAAGGCAATCAGCCCCAGCATTTT
CDR3 protein: CASSLRWGEGNQPQHF

CDR3 length: 15
clone size: -
J gene: TRBJ2-1
V gene: TRBV12-3/TRBV12-4
D gene: -
CDR3 DNA: TGTGCCAGCAGCCAAGGGGGGGCTTCCCACAATGAGCAGTTCTTC
CDR3 protein: CASSQGGASHNEQFF

CDR3 length: 14
clone size: many
J gene: TRBJ2-1
V gene: TRBV12-3/TRBV12-4
D gene: -
CDR3 DNA: TGTGCCAGCAGTTCAATAGAGGCCGTCAATGAGCAGTTCTTC
CDR3 protein: CASSSIEAVNEQFF

CDR3 length: 16
clone size: -
J gene: TRBJ2-3
V gene: TRBV12-3/TRBV12-4
D gene: TRBD2
CDR3 DNA: TGTGCCAGCAGTCATCTCGGGGGGGGTCCGACAGATACGCAGTATTTT
CDR3 protein: CASSHLGGGPTDTQYF

CDR3 length: 13
clone size: few
J gene: TRBJ2-5
V gene: TRBV7-9
D gene: -
CDR3 DNA: TGTGCCAGCAGCTTAGACAGGGTGGAGACCCAGTACTTC
CDR3 protein: CASSLDRVETQYF

CDR3 length: 15
clone size: many
J gene: TRBJ2-2
V gene: TRBV10-3
D gene: TRBD2
CDR3 DNA: TGTGCCTCCCACCCGGCGGGAGGGAATACCGGGGAGCTGTTTTTT
CDR3 protein: CASHPAGGNTGELFF

CDR3 length: 15
clone size: many
J gene: TRBJ2-1
V gene: TRBV7-7
D gene: TRBD1
CDR3 DNA: TGTGCCAGCAGCGCATCCGGGACAGGGAATAATGAGCAGTTCTTC
CDR3 protein: CASSASGTGNNEQFF

CDR3 length: 16
clone size: many
J gene: TRBJ2-7
V gene: TRBV7-9
D gene: TRBD2
CDR3 DNA: TGTGCCAGCAGCAACACCCGGACTAGCGACTCCTACGAGCAGTACTTC
CDR3 protein: CASSNTRTSDSYEQYF

CDR3 length: 13
clone size: -
J gene: TRBJ1-5
V gene: TRBV28
D gene: -
CDR3 DNA: TGTGCCAGTCAACCGGGGGGGGAGCAGCCCCAGCATTTT
CDR3 protein: CASQPGGEQPQHF

CDR3 length: 14
clone size: few
J gene: TRBJ2-7
V gene: TRBV6-2/TRBV6-3
D gene: TRBD1
CDR3 DNA: TGTGCCAGCACCCCGACAGGGTTTACGGACGAGCAGTACTTC
CDR3 protein: CASTPTGFTDEQYF

CDR3 length: 11
clone size: many
J gene: TRBJ2-3
V gene: TRBV5-1
D gene: -
CDR3 DNA: TGCGCCAGCGGGGGACGAGATACGCAGTATTTT
CDR3 protein: CASGGRDTQYF

CDR3 length: 16
clone size: -
J gene: TRBJ2-1
V gene: TRBV5-1
D gene: -
CDR3 DNA: TGCGCCAGCAGCTTGTCGTCGGTATTCTCCTACAATGAGCAGTTCTTT
CDR3 protein: CASSLSSVFSYNEQFF

CDR3 length: 17
clone size: many
J gene: TRBJ2-3
V gene: TRBV7-6
D gene: TRBD1
CDR3 DNA: TGTGCCAGCAGCCTAAACCCGGGACAGGAGATCACAGATACGCAGTATTTT
CDR3 protein: CASSLNPGQEITDTQYF

CDR3 length: 11
clone size: -
J gene: TRBJ2-5
V gene: TRBV28
D gene: -
CDR3 DNA: TGTGCCAGCAGTACGACAGGGACCCAGTACTTC
CDR3 protein: CASSTTGTQYF

CDR3 length: 17
clone size: few
J gene: TRBJ1-5
V gene: TRBV7-8
D gene: -
CDR3 DNA: TGTGCCAGCAGCTTAGAAAGCCGACAGCTATTCAATCAGCCCCAGCATTTT
CDR3 protein: CASSLESRQLFNQPQHF

CDR3 length: 15
clone size: -
J gene: TRBJ1-3
V gene: TRBV9
D gene: -
CDR3 DNA: TGTGCCAGCAGCGTAGACGTCCACTCTGGAAACACCATATATTTT
CDR3 protein: CASSVDVHSGNTIYF

CDR3 length: 12
clone size: many
J gene: TRBJ2-7
V gene: TRBV11-2
D gene: -
CDR3 DNA: TGTGCCAGCAGCTTAGTGGGCGACGAGCAGTACTTC
CDR3 protein: CASSLVGDEQYF

CDR3 length: 14
clone size: many
J gene: TRBJ2-2
V gene: TRBV27
D gene: TRBD1
CDR3 DNA: TGTGCCAGCAGAGACAGGGTTGTCACCGGGGAGCTGTTTTTT
CDR3 protein: CASRDRVVTGELFF

CDR3 length: 12
clone size: once
J gene: TRBJ2-5
V gene: TRBV5-6
D gene: -
CDR3 DNA: TGTGCCAGCAGCTTGTTAGGGCAGACCCAGTACTTC
CDR3 protein: CASSLLGQTQYF

CDR3 length: 13
clone size: many
J gene: TRBJ1-6
V gene: TRBV5-1
D gene: -
CDR3 DNA: TGCGCCAGCCGGGGGTTTTTGGATTCACCCCTCCACTTT
CDR3 protein: CASRGFLDSPLHF

CDR3 length: 15
clone size: -
J gene: TRBJ2-1
V gene: TRBV9
D gene: -
CDR3 DNA: TGTGCCAGCAGCGTAGCCGGGACCCAATACGGTGAGCAGTTCTTC
CDR3 protein: CASSVAGTQYGEQFF

CDR3 length: 14
clone size: few
J gene: TRBJ2-1
V gene: TRBV7-9
D gene: TRBD2
CDR3 DNA: TGTGCCAGCAGCTGGACTAGCGGGGCCAATGAGCAGTTCTTC
CDR3 protein: CASSWTSGANEQFF

CDR3 length: 12
clone size: few
J gene: TRBJ2-7
V gene: TRBV5-1
D gene: -
CDR3 DNA: TGCGCCAGCAGCTTGTACAGCTACGAGCAGTACTTC
CDR3 protein: CASSLYSYEQYF